This TCR beta chain was captured in a study of CD8 T cells in Susac syndrome. Roughly 0.5 to 1 ug RNA was reverse transcribed with random hexamers. In TCRdb, the immunoSEQ multiplex PCR reads were re-called with MiXCR into one record per CDR3 protein. The sample lists about 430,000 distinct CDR3 sequences, 75% to 90% seen once, with under 0.15% in the top ten. V gave up 5 bases and J gave up 0 bases, with 16 bases separating them. CDR1 and CDR2 from the germline V gene are MNHEY and SMNVEV (reference sequence). This CDR3 spans 16 amino acids. Sequencing of TCR beta was undertaken in CD8+ and CD4+ T cells derived from blood. Through negative isolation, CD4+ and CD8+ T cells were obtained, while TEMRA cells were enriched using FACS.

The chain employs TRBV27 and TRBJ1-1; D ambiguous. Sequencing used CD8+ T cells from PBMCs. This sequence originates from a human donor with multiple sclerosis. This CDR3 reads CASSGSGRLMNTEAFF. The CDR3 bases are TGTGCCAGCAGTGGATCTGGACGCCTAATGAACACTGAAGCTTTCTTT.